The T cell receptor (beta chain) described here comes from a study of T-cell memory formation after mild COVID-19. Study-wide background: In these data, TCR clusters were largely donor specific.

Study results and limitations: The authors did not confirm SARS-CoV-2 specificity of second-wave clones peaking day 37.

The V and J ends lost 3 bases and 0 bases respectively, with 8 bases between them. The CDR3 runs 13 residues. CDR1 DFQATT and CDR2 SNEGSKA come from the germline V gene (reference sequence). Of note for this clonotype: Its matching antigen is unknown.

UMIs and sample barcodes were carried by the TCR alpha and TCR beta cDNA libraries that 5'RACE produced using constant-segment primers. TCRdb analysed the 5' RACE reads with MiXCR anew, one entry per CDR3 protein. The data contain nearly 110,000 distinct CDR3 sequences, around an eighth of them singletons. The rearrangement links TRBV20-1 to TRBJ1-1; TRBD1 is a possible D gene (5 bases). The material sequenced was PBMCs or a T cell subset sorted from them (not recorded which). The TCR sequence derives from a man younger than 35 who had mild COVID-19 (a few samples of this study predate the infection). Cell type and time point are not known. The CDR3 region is CSASRGLNTEAFF. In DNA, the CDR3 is TGCAGTGCTAGTAGGGGCCTGAACACTGAAGCTTTCTTT.